Listed below are T cell receptor beta chains from one sample, sequenced in a study of breast tumors, draining lymph nodes, adjacent tissues. TCRdb re-called the multiplex PCR reads through MiXCR, storing one row per CDR3 protein. The table has about 230,000 distinct CDR3 sequences, approximately 29% seen once; the top ten hold about 1.4%. The sample taken for sequencing was axillary lymph node tissue. Receptor source: a female donor with breast cancer. Some clones in this sample may be carry-over from other donors' samples. Both conserved end residues are part of each CDR3. The D gene is left open where the match is weak. A clone size is listed for some rows: how often the clone was seen (once, few, many), or a class if it is expanded.

clone_size d_call j_call v_call cdr3_aa cdr3_nt
many - TRBJ1-5 TRBV3-2 CASSQEGTGVRSNQPQHF TGTGCCAGCAGCCAAGAAGGGACAGGGGTACGAAGCAATCAGCCCCAGCATTTT
many - TRBJ1-2 TRBV28 CASSLSSRSGYTF TGTGCCAGCAGTTTAAGCTCTAGAAGTGGCTACACCTTC
many - TRBJ2-2 TRBV12-3/TRBV12-4 CASSGSRTGELFF TGTGCCAGCAGTGGTAGCCGCACCGGGGAGCTGTTTTTT
many TRBD1 TRBJ2-4 TRBV4-1 CASSSKTGGYKNIQYF TGCGCCAGCAGCTCGAAGACAGGGGGATACAAAAACATTCAGTACTTC
many - TRBJ2-3 TRBV5-5 CASSQVVGRDTQYF TGTGCCAGCAGCCAGGTCGTGGGGAGGGATACGCAGTATTTT
- TRBD1 TRBJ1-1 TRBV6-4 CASADRGKVNTEAFF TGTGCCAGCGCGGACAGGGGGAAGGTAAACACTGAAGCTTTCTTT
many - TRBJ2-3 TRBV5-1 CASAKGSTDTQYF TGCGCCAGCGCAAAAGGGAGCACAGATACGCAGTATTTT
many - TRBJ1-6 TRBV5-8 CASSLAGLGSYNSPLHF TGTGCCAGCAGCTTGGCTGGGCTTGGGTCCTATAATTCACCCCTCCACTTT
- TRBD2 TRBJ2-1 TRBV9 CASSVLAGGPNEQFF TGTGCCAGCAGCGTACTAGCGGGAGGGCCCAATGAGCAGTTCTTC
few - TRBJ2-1 TRBV12-3/TRBV12-4 CASSFRSDEQFF TGTGCCAGCAGTTTCCGGTCCGATGAGCAGTTCTTC
- TRBD1 TRBJ1-6 TRBV2 CARLAGGTGVSPLHF TGTGCCAGACTAGCGGGAGGGACAGGGGTTTCACCCCTCCACTTT
many - TRBJ2-3 TRBV7-2 CASSFIDTQYF TGTGCCAGCAGCTTTATAGATACGCAGTATTTT
many TRBD1 TRBJ1-2 TRBV9 CASSGGQGGDYGSTF TGTGCCAGCAGCGGGGGACAGGGGGGGGACTATGGCTCCACCTTC
- TRBD1 TRBJ2-7 TRBV29-1 CSLGLGTGIEQYF TGCAGCTTGGGCCTCGGGACAGGCATCGAGCAGTACTTC
- TRBD1 TRBJ1-4 TRBV20-1 CSASGADRGRELFF TGCAGTGCTAGTGGAGCGGACAGGGGGAGGGAACTGTTTTTT
many TRBD1 TRBJ2-7 TRBV2 CASLGQVAYEQYF TGTGCCAGCCTCGGACAGGTGGCCTACGAGCAGTACTTC
many - TRBJ2-1 TRBV7-9 CAVPGNEQFF TGTGCCGTCCCTGGGAATGAGCAGTTCTTC
- TRBD1 TRBJ2-6 TRBV5-5 CASSSTGVGPGANVLTF TGTGCCAGCAGCTCGACAGGGGTAGGTCCTGGGGCCAACGTCCTGACTTTC
- TRBD2 TRBJ2-5 TRBV15 CATSRDPRGEETQYF TGTGCCACCAGCAGAGATCCTCGGGGGGAAGAGACCCAGTACTTC
many - TRBJ1-4 TRBV5-1 CASRLGGSNEKLFF TGCGCCAGCAGGCTGGGGGGGTCTAATGAAAAACTGTTTTTT
many TRBD1 TRBJ1-6 TRBV6-1 CASSEALAGGNSPLHF TGTGCCAGCAGTGAAGCGTTGGCAGGGGGGAATTCACCCCTCCACTTT
many TRBD1 TRBJ1-6 TRBV19 CASSGQGRNSPLHF TGTGCCAGTAGCGGACAGGGGAGGAATTCACCCCTCCACTTT
many - TRBJ2-3 TRBV19 CATRGPGRDTQYF TGTGCCACCAGAGGACCTGGCCGAGATACGCAGTATTTT
- - TRBJ1-2 TRBV7-2 CASSLTGRRGDYGYTF TGTGCCAGCAGCTTGACCGGCAGGCGGGGAGACTATGGCTACACCTTC
many TRBD1 TRBJ2-5 TRBV6-1 CASTHGGTGRETQYF TGTGCCAGCACCCATGGAGGGACAGGGAGGGAGACCCAGTACTTC
- TRBD2 TRBJ2-1 TRBV20-1 CSATGLAVNTEQSF TGCAGTGCTACGGGACTAGCGGTCAACACTGAGCAGTCCTTC
- - TRBJ1-1 TRBV12-3/TRBV12-4 CASSFSGGGASGAFF TGTGCCAGCAGTTTCTCGGGTGGGGGGGCGAGTGGGGCTTTCTTT
- - TRBJ2-2 TRBV24-1 CATSVLTGGLVAGGNTGELFF TGTGCCACCAGTGTCCTGACAGGGGGGCTTGTAGCGGGGGGGAACACCGGGGAGCTGTTTTTT
many - TRBJ2-7 TRBV18 CASSPTVREDEQYF TGTGCCAGCTCACCGACGGTCAGGGAGGACGAGCAGTACTTC
many - TRBJ2-7 TRBV20-1 CSAAGGSSYEQYF TGCAGTGCTGCGGGTGGGAGCTCCTACGAGCAGTACTTC
many - TRBJ1-2 TRBV5-6 CASSPDGSNYGYTF TGTGCCAGCAGCCCCGACGGCTCGAACTATGGCTACACCTTC
- TRBD2 TRBJ2-5 TRBV5-1 CASSLRLAGWGETQYF TGCGCCAGCAGCTTGAGACTAGCGGGATGGGGGGAGACCCAGTACTTC
many - TRBJ2-6 TRBV7-9 CASSNGYTGANVLTF TGTGCCAGCAGCAATGGGTATACTGGGGCCAACGTCCTGACTTTC
- - TRBJ2-6 TRBV6-1 CASSRFAGANVLTF TGTGCCAGCAGTCGTTTCGCTGGGGCCAACGTCCTGACTTTC
- TRBD2 TRBJ2-5 TRBV2 CASSLGLAGTQETQYF TGTGCCAGCAGCTTGGGACTAGCGGGAACTCAAGAGACCCAGTACTTC
- TRBD2 TRBJ2-1 TRBV7-6 CASSLRTSGSDEQFF TGTGCCAGCAGCTTAAGAACTAGCGGGAGCGATGAGCAGTTCTTC
many - TRBJ1-5 TRBV30 CAWSVGVDQPQHF TGTGCCTGGAGTGTAGGGGTTGACCAGCCCCAGCATTTT
- TRBD2 TRBJ2-3 TRBV7-8 CASSSGLGRGTGTQYF TGTGCCAGCAGCTCAGGACTCGGGAGGGGCACAGGTACGCAGTATTTT
many - TRBJ2-3 TRBV7-3 CASSPQTDTDTQYF TGTGCCAGCAGCCCACAGACAGATACAGATACGCAGTATTTT